The clone carrying this T cell receptor beta chain has only one observation. Its cognate antigen is unknown. The table came from immunoSEQ multiplex PCR; TCRdb's copy has only in-frame clones and leaves some out. Here the sample spans around 36,000 clones, around 86% being singletons. The data derive from a study of PD-1 blockade in classical Hodgkin lymphoma. At the level of the study: It was nivolumab at 3 mg/kg, given intravenously every 2 weeks, that patients received.

There are 15 residues in the CDR3. J gave up 8 bases and V 5 bases, and 6 bases lay outside the gene matches. In germline, CDR1 is LGHNA, CDR2 YSLEER. Relapses following autologous stem cell transplantation were seen in all patients, with brentuximab vedotin exposure varying. General study findings and limits: Newly diagnosed patients were said to have less baseline TCR diversity than healthy donors did. By cycle point C4D1, TCR diversity had risen significantly in CD4+ cells (but not CD8+ cells). Complete responders matched newly diagnosed patients in baseline diversity.

The TCR was taken from a human donor with classical Hodgkin lymphoma. The specimen was peripheral blood mononuclear cells (PBMCs), collected at baseline. The chain is built from TRBV4-3 and TRBJ2-1; TRBD2 matches 13 bases. The CDR3 bases are TGCGCCAGCAGCTCCACTAGCGGGAGGGCCGATGAGCAGTTCTTC. Encoded protein: CASSSTSGRADEQFF.